The 20 T cell receptor beta chains listed next were all sequenced from one sample in a study of blood T cells in healthy people across ages. It was with a sample-barcoded 5' primer and a J-beta primer mix that a second PCR of roughly 6 to 12 cycles was run. In TCRdb, the 5' RACE reads were re-called with MiXCR into one record per CDR3 protein. The sample includes more than 800,000 distinct CDR3 sequences, about 30% of them seen just once. Sequencing input: blood. These receptors originate from a woman aged 80 or over in good health.

This clonotype was seen many times. The chain combines TRBV4-3 with TRBJ2-2, with unresolved D. Trimming cost V 3 bases and J 7 bases, with 9 bases left between them. The CDR3 sequence is 13 residues long. Germline CDR1 is LGHNA and CDR2 is YSLEER. DNA for the CDR3: TGCGCCAGCAGCCAGATAAGGGTCGGGGAGCTGTTTTTT. It encodes CASSQIRVGELFF.

The table lists this clonotype with many counts. The chain uses TRBV29-1 and TRBJ2-5; unclear D gene. The germline V and J ends were trimmed by 3 bases and 4 bases, with 3 bases remaining between them. Germline V gives CDR1 SQVTM, CDR2 ANQGSEA. The CDR3 is made up of 10 amino acids. The CDR3, as DNA: TGCAGCGTTGATTTAGAGACCCAGTACTTC. Translation gives CSVDLETQYF.

A word on this clonotype: It may be a read error: a sequence one base away is much more abundant. The V and J genes are TRBV25-1 and TRBJ1-4; TRBD1 agrees at 10 bases. CDR3 length: 18 residues. From germline, CDR1 is MGHDK and CDR2 SYGVNS. Here the CDR3 reads CASSGPGQGFVANEELFF. The CDR3 DNA sequence: TGTGCCAGCAGTGGGCCGGGACAGGGGTTTGTGGCTAATGAAGAACTGTTTTTT.

This chain joins TRBV20-1 and TRBJ2-1, with 7 bases identical to TRBD1. The CDR3 runs to 15 residues. The ends lost 2 bases at V and 3 bases at J; junction bases unmatched: 7. Germline V gene sequence: CDR1 DFQATT, CDR2 SNEGSKA (reference sequence). CDR3 DNA: TGCAGTGCTAGATTCCGCGACAGGGACTACAATGAGCAGTTCTTC. Protein: CSARFRDRDYNEQFF.

This clonotype was found many times. In DNA, the CDR3 is TGTGCCAGTAGTATAGATAGAGTGACTAGCGGCTACAATGAGCAGTTCTTC. As protein: CASSIDRVTSGYNEQFF. This chain links TRBV19 with TRBJ2-1; 9 positions agree with TRBD2. CDR3 size: 17 residues. Looked up from germline, CDR1 is LNHDA and CDR2 is SQIVND (reference sequence). J was trimmed by 3 bases and V by 0 bases; bases with no gene match: 6.

This clonotype was counted many times. The genes are TRBV7-9 and TRBJ2-5; D unclear. Trimming shortened V by 1 base and J by 8 bases, and 17 bases separated the two germline ends. Looked up from germline, CDR1 is SEHNR and CDR2 is FQNEAQ (reference sequence). The CDR3 consists of 15 residues. The CDR3 protein is CASSLGEATAGTQYF. Here the CDR3 DNA reads TGTGCCAGCAGCTTAGGAGAGGCCACCGCAGGTACCCAGTACTTC.

This clonotype was seen more than once but under ten times. The rearrangement uses TRBV28 and TRBJ1-2; a weak D match, TRBD1 (5 bases). V was trimmed by 5 bases and J by 5 bases, leaving 15 bases between them. Germline V gives CDR1 MDHEN, CDR2 SYDVKM. This CDR3 has 14 amino acids. The CDR3 sequence is CASSPRTRVYGYTF. CDR3 nucleotide sequence: TGTGCCAGCAGTCCGAGGACACGCGTTTATGGCTACACCTTC.

This clonotype was recorded only once. This could be a read error, since a much larger clone is one nucleotide away. The gene calls are TRBV9 and TRBJ2-1; D possibly corresponds to TRBD1 (6 bases). The CDR3 consists of 15 residues. Trimming cost V 3 bases and J 5 bases, with 15 bases left between them. CDR1 and CDR2 (germline): SGDLS, YYNGEE. The CDR3 DNA reads as TGTGCCAGCAGCGCAGGACAGATCGTGAACAATGAGCAGTTCTTC. Its translation: CASSAGQIVNNEQFF.

This clonotype was detected ten times or more. DNA for the CDR3: TGTGCCAGCAGCGTAGGACAGGTTTTCTCTGGGGCCAACGTCCTGACTTTC. This codes for CASSVGQVFSGANVLTF. The genes are TRBV9 and TRBJ2-6, with TRBD1 as a possible D gene (6 bases). Germline CDR1 SGDLS, CDR2 YYNGEE. With 0 bases removed from V and 0 bases from J, the gap between germline ends came to 10 bases. This CDR3 comprises 17 residues.

This rearrangement joins TRBV28 to TRBJ2-7; perhaps TRBD2 as D (6 bases). Germline values: CDR1 MDHEN, CDR2 SYDVKM. This CDR3 has 14 residues. Trimming removed 8 bases at V and 0 bases at J, with 14 bases between. The CDR3 region has the DNA TGTGCCAGCCTCGGGACTTTTAGCTCCTACGAGCAGTACTTC. Translation gives CASLGTFSSYEQYF.

This clonotype was counted ten times or more. The chain employs TRBV20-1 and TRBJ1-2; no firm D call. From germline, CDR1 is DFQATT and CDR2 SNEGSKA (reference sequence). The V and J ends lost 6 bases and 8 bases respectively, with 13 bases between them. The CDR3 consists of 11 residues. The CDR3 nucleotides are TGCAGTGCAGCACCAGGATCCGGCTACACCTTC. Translating gives CSAAPGSGYTF.

The chain is built from TRBV11-2 and TRBJ2-7, with 7 bases fitting TRBD1. CDR3 length equals 15 residues. The ends lost 1 base at V and 4 bases at J; junction bases unmatched: 7. Germline V gene data show CDR1 as SGHAT and CDR2 as FQNNGV. For the CDR3, the DNA is TGTGCCAGCAGCTTAGTATCTAGGGGGCCGTACGAGCAGTACTTC. Translation gives CASSLVSRGPYEQYF. The full variable domain, in which reference TRBV11-2 and TRBJ2-7 provide the parts outside the CDR3, is EAGVAQSPRYKIIEKRQSVAFWCNPISGHATLYWYQQILGQGPKLLIQFQNNGVVDDSQLPKDRFSAERLKGVDSTLKIQPAKLEDSAVYLCASSLVSRGPYEQYFGPGTRLTVT.

This clonotype has only a few counts. The gene calls are TRBV18 and TRBJ1-1; maybe TRBD1 (5 bases). This CDR3 is 15 amino acids long. Germline values: CDR1 KGHSH, CDR2 LQKENI. V lost 1 base to trimming and J lost 1 base, with 10 bases between them. CDR3 sequence (DNA): TGTGCCAGCTCACCACGACAGTCCCAGAACACTGAAGCTTTCTTT. It encodes CASSPRQSQNTEAFF.

The chain recombines TRBV11-2 with TRBJ2-1; no definite D call. The ends were cut back, 3 bases at V and 10 bases at J, with 13 bases in the middle. Germline V CDR1 and CDR2: SGHAT, FQNNGV. The CDR3 is 13 amino acids. Here the CDR3 DNA reads TGTGCCAGCAGCTTGAGTGAGCCCTACGAGCAGTTCTTC. Translation: CASSLSEPYEQFF.

This clonotype was counted between two and nine times. Sequence at one end of the junction differs from germline and may be a read error. V is TRBV6-1 and J is TRBJ2-6, with 11 bases aligning to TRBD1. The CDR3 spans 18 residues. Germline loops: CDR1 MNHNS, CDR2 SASEGT. The CDR3, as DNA: TGTGCCAGCAGTGTCCGGGACAGGGGGTCGTCTGGGGCCAACGCCCTGACTTTC. Translating gives CASSVRDRGSSGANALTF.

This clonotype has ten or more counts. The V and J genes are TRBV29-1 and TRBJ1-2; D is perhaps TRBD1 (6 bases). V was trimmed by 3 bases and J by 5 bases, leaving 25 bases between them. Germline V gene sequence: CDR1 SQVTM, CDR2 ANQGSEA. There are 17 residues in the CDR3. The CDR3 reads CSVEGGGRAGEYYGYTF. CDR3 sequence (DNA): TGCAGCGTTGAGGGAGGGGGACGCGCCGGGGAATATTATGGCTACACCTTC.

This clonotype was recorded a few times. The junction departs from the called germline gene at one end, perhaps through a read error. The chain uses TRBV7-6 and TRBJ2-3; D is unresolved. Germline assignment: CDR1 SGHVS and CDR2 FNYEAQ. There are 14 residues in the CDR3. This chain's CDR3 is CAGSFNPLTDTQYF. The CDR3, as DNA: TGTGCCGGCAGCTTCAACCCTCTCACAGATACGCAGTATTTT.

At least ten counts were recorded for this clonotype. This sequence joins TRBV6-2 or TRBV6-3 and TRBJ2-7; 11 positions match TRBD1. CDR1 is MNHEY and CDR2 is SVGEGT in the germline V gene. V was clipped by 2 bases and J by 3 bases; unmatched bases: 6. This CDR3 is built from 16 residues. The CDR3 loop reads CASSYAGQGAFYEQYF. DNA for the CDR3: TGTGCCAGCAGTTACGCCGGACAGGGGGCCTTCTACGAGCAGTACTTC.

This clonotype has ten or more counts. A junction end diverges from the germline sequence, so it may reflect a read error. The V and J genes are TRBV7-7 and TRBJ2-5; weak D call: TRBD2 (5 bases). The germline gives CDR1 SSHAT, CDR2 FNYEAQ (reference sequence). The CDR3 contains 14 residues. The CDR3: CASSLGHGVETQYF. The CDR3 nucleotides are TGTGCTAGCAGCTTAGGGCACGGGGTAGAGACCCAGTACTTC.

This clonotype was seen ten or more times. The DNA for the CDR3 is TGCAGTGCTCGAAGCCCCGGACAGGGCCACTCTGGGGCCAACGTCCTGACTTTC. This gives the protein CSARSPGQGHSGANVLTF. The V gene is TRBV20-1, the J gene TRBJ2-6, with 8 bases lining up with TRBD1. Trimming at V came to 5 bases and at J to 0 bases, leaving 12 bases not matched to a gene. The CDR3 runs 18 residues. Germline V gene lookup returns CDR1 DFQATT and CDR2 SNEGSKA (reference sequence).